This T cell receptor (beta chain) was identified during a study of shared clonotypes between healthy human individuals. V was clipped by 0 bases and J by 3 bases, with 7 bases between them. The CDR3 loop spans 14 amino acids. Germline V gives CDR1 SGHTS, CDR2 YDEGEE. Clones were sequenced by immunoSEQ multiplex PCR, and TCRdb holds only the in-frame ones, with some missing. The sample yields fewer than 3 million clones, around 90% seen once. The sequencing input was naive CD4+ T cells from PBMCs. Noted subset: CD45RA+ positively selected. This sequence was found in a man between 18 and 29 years old in good health. Some clones in this sample may be carry-over from other donors' samples. The chain recombines TRBV5-8 with TRBJ1-5, with D possibly being TRBD1 (6 bases). CDR3 residues: CASSLDRANQPQHF. CDR3 coding DNA: TGTGCCAGCAGCTTGGACAGGGCCAATCAGCCCCAGCATTTT.